This passage covers 20 T cell receptor beta chains from one sample sequenced in a study of shared clonotypes between healthy human individuals. CD45RO-negative CD8 cells positively selected for CCR7 made up the naive population, which excluded terminally differentiated effector memory CD45RA+ cells. The table came from immunoSEQ multiplex PCR; TCRdb's copy has only in-frame clones and leaves some out. Among millions of clones listed, around 96% were seen once. Sequencing used naive CD8+ T cells sorted from blood. The receptors stem from a man aged 18-30 years in good health.

The rearrangement links TRBV25-1 to TRBJ1-2; weak D call: TRBD1 (5 bases). V lost 4 bases and J 6 bases, leaving 24 bases between the germline ends. Per germline, CDR1 MGHDK and CDR2 SYGVNS. This CDR3 region has 17 residues. This CDR3 reads CASSAVPGLGGTDGYTF. CDR3 sequence (DNA): TGTGCCAGCAGTGCTGTCCCGGGACTGGGGGGTACGGATGGCTACACCTTC.

V is TRBV7-8 and J is TRBJ2-1; 9 bases are shared with TRBD1. Trimming took 6 bases from V and 10 from J; bases not matched to a gene: 4. CDR1 is SGHVS, CDR2 FQNEAQ, per germline. The CDR3 has 12 amino acids. The CDR3 DNA follows: TGTGCCAGCAGTCACACAGGGGGCGAGCAGTTCTTC. As protein: CASSHTGGEQFF.

This chain links TRBV7-9 with TRBJ1-1; 12 positions agree with TRBD1. With V trimmed by 2 bases and J by 2 bases, 9 bases remained unmatched. The V gene's germline CDR1 is SEHNR and CDR2 FQNEAQ (reference sequence). CDR3 length: 18 amino acids. CDR3 amino acids: CASSLSPGTGGGNTEAFF. The CDR3 DNA is TGTGCCAGCAGCTTAAGTCCCGGGACAGGGGGCGGAAACACTGAAGCTTTCTTT. Based on the CDR3 plus reference TRBV7-9 and TRBJ1-1, the full variable domain is DTGVSQNPRHKITKRGQNVTFRCDPISEHNRLYWYRQTLGQGPEFLTYFQNEAQLEKSRLLSDRFSAERPKGSFSTLEIQRTEQGDSAMYLCASSLSPGTGGGNTEAFFGQGTRLTVV.

This chain connects TRBV7-9 to TRBJ2-7; D is perhaps TRBD1 or TRBD2 (6 bases each). Germline CDR1 and CDR2: SEHNR and FQNEAQ (reference sequence). The CDR3 contains 16 residues. V lost 4 bases and J lost 1, with 17 bases in between. The CDR3 protein is CASSSILGGQSYEQYF. Here the CDR3 DNA reads TGTGCCAGCAGCTCCATTCTCGGGGGACAATCCTACGAGCAGTACTTC.

As DNA, the CDR3 is TGTGCCACCAGACCAGGGGGGGAATTCTACGAGCAGTACTTC. Encoded protein: CATRPGGEFYEQYF. The chain uses TRBV15 and TRBJ2-7; D is tentatively TRBD1 or TRBD2 (7 bases each). Germline CDR1 is LNHNV and CDR2 is YYDKDF (reference sequence). Trimming stripped 6 bases from V and 3 bases from J, with 15 bases between. There are 14 residues in the CDR3. Drawing the rest from reference TRBV15 and TRBJ2-7, the complete variable domain is DAMVIQNPRYQVTQFGKPVTLSCSQTLNHNVMYWYQQKSSQAPKLLFHYYDKDFNNEADTPDNFQSRRPNTSFCFLDIRSPGLGDTAMYLCATRPGGEFYEQYFGPGTRLTVT.

The V gene is TRBV16, the J gene TRBJ2-7; TRBD1 matches 10 bases. The CDR3 spans 15 residues. The junction had 5 bases not matched to a gene; V was cut back by 4 bases and J by 2 bases. Germline assignment: CDR1 KGHSY and CDR2 FQNENV. CDR3 sequence (DNA): TGTGCCAGCAGCCCAGGACAGGGGGGAACCTACGAGCAGTACTTC. Amino acid sequence: CASSPGQGGTYEQYF.

This chain uses TRBV28 with TRBJ1-2, with D hard to call. V was trimmed by 5 bases and J by 3 bases, leaving 19 bases between them. The CDR3 spans 16 residues. Per germline, CDR1 MDHEN and CDR2 SYDVKM. The CDR3: CASSSYRAEEDYGYTF. The CDR3 DNA is TGTGCCAGCAGTAGTTATAGGGCCGAAGAAGACTATGGCTACACCTTC.

The chain recombines TRBV29-1 with TRBJ1-2, with no clear D. There are 14 residues in the CDR3. Germline V lookup: CDR1 SQVTM, CDR2 ANQGSEA. V shed 7 bases and J shed 3 bases, with 18 bases lying between them. The DNA of the CDR3 is TGCAGCGCCATCCCGCGTGGTGGGTACTATGGCTACACCTTC. Translated: CSAIPRGGYYGYTF. Complete variable domain (other parts from reference TRBV29-1 and TRBJ1-2): SAVISQKPSRDICQRGTSLTIQCQVDSQVTMMFWYRQQPGQSLTLIATANQGSEATYESGFVIDKFPISRPNLTFSTLTVSNMSPEDSSIYLCSAIPRGGYYGYTFGSGTRLTVV.

Points on this clone: Other DNA sequences in this sample translate to the same CDR3. The V gene is TRBV13, the J gene TRBJ2-7, with D perhaps being TRBD1 or TRBD2 (6 bases each). Germline V gives CDR1 PRHDT, CDR2 FYEKMQ (reference sequence). This CDR3 comprises 12 residues. The V and J ends lost 9 bases and 4 bases respectively, with 13 bases between them. The CDR3 sequence: CASGGQGYEQYF. The CDR3 DNA reads TGTGCCAGTGGGGGGCAGGGATACGAGCAGTACTTC. Complete variable domain (other parts from reference TRBV13 and TRBJ2-7): AAGVIQSPRHLIKEKRETATLKCYPIPRHDTVYWYQQGPGQDPQFLISFYEKMQSDKGSIPDRFSAQQFSDYHSELNMSSLELGDSALYFCASGGQGYEQYFGPGTRLTVT.

The rearrangement joins TRBV5-4 to TRBJ2-5; D possibly corresponds to TRBD2 (5 bases). Germline loops: CDR1 SGHNT, CDR2 YYREEE (reference sequence). V shed 4 bases and J shed 5 bases, with 21 bases lying between them. CDR3 size: 16 residues. This chain's CDR3 is CASSLTPGTGIETQYF. CDR3 nucleotide sequence: TGTGCCAGCAGCCTAACCCCAGGAACGGGGATTGAGACCCAGTACTTC. Full variable domain (rest looked up from reference TRBV5-4 and TRBJ2-5): ETGVTQSPTHLIKTRGQQVTLRCSSQSGHNTVSWYQQALGQGPQFIFQYYREEENGRGNFPPRFSGLQFPNYSSELNVNALELDDSALYLCASSLTPGTGIETQYFGPGTRLLVL.

This clone was seen a single time. The rearrangement joins TRBV4-1 to TRBJ2-7, with D unresolved. The germline gives CDR1 MGHRA, CDR2 YSYEKL. This CDR3 comprises 17 residues. Trimming removed 0 bases from V and 0 bases from J, with 15 bases in between. CDR3 amino acids: CASSQEFWNPLSYEQYF. The DNA of the CDR3 is TGCGCCAGCAGCCAAGAGTTCTGGAACCCCCTCTCCTACGAGCAGTACTTC.

The chain recombines TRBV27 with TRBJ1-1; perhaps TRBD1 as D (6 bases). The germline V and J ends were trimmed by 3 bases and 4 bases, with 12 bases remaining between them. The CDR3 consists of 14 residues. CDR1 is MNHEY and CDR2 is SMNVEV in the germline V gene (reference sequence). DNA for the CDR3: TGTGCCAGCAGTTTTGCATCAGGGGTCACTGAAGCTTTCTTT. Its translation is CASSFASGVTEAFF.

The sample holds one count of this clone. The chain employs TRBV27 and TRBJ2-7; 7 nucleotides agree with TRBD2. J lost 2 bases, V lost 7 bases, and 14 bases had no gene match. CDR3 length: 16 amino acids. Germline V CDR1 and CDR2: MNHEY, SMNVEV (reference sequence). The chain's CDR3 is CASIPSAGPIPYEQYF. Here the CDR3 DNA reads TGTGCCAGCATCCCTTCAGCGGGGCCAATTCCCTACGAGCAGTACTTC.

As concerns this clone: At the DNA level, this CDR3 is encoded by other sequences in the same sample as well. V and J are TRBV9 and TRBJ2-7; D is uncertain. CDR3 size: 14 residues. Germline V gene sequence: CDR1 SGDLS, CDR2 YYNGEE. Trimming left V 0 bases short and J 0 bases short, with 7 bases between. The CDR3 spells CASSVALSSYEQYF. CDR3 DNA: TGTGCCAGCAGCGTAGCTCTCAGCTCCTACGAGCAGTACTTC.

The chain links TRBV11-2 to TRBJ1-1; no clear D gene. The germline gives CDR1 SGHAT, CDR2 FQNNGV. The CDR3 is 12 residues long. The V end lost 5 bases, the J end lost 5 bases, and 9 bases lay between the germline ends. CDR3 loop: CASSTLWTEAFF. The CDR3, as DNA: TGTGCCAGCAGCACTTTGTGGACTGAAGCTTTCTTT.

The CDR3 is CASSQAQGDLTDTQYF. The CDR3 DNA sequence: TGTGCCAGCAGTCAAGCTCAAGGGGATCTCACAGATACGCAGTATTTT. The chain links TRBV27 to TRBJ2-3, with D possibly matching TRBD1 (5 bases). Germline V CDR1 and CDR2: MNHEY, SMNVEV (reference sequence). The CDR3 runs to 16 residues. Trimming removed 5 bases from V and 2 bases from J, with 17 bases in between.

In regard to this clone: The same CDR3 is also encoded by other DNA sequences in this sample. V usage is TRBV13 and J usage is TRBJ2-2, with 8 bases matching TRBD1. Germline CDR1 PRHDT, CDR2 FYEKMQ (reference sequence). V lost 4 bases to trimming and J lost 2 bases; unmatched junction nucleotides: 3. CDR3 length equals 15 residues. The CDR3 protein is CASSSDRGNTGELFF. CDR3 coding DNA: TGTGCCAGCAGCTCAGACAGGGGAAACACCGGGGAGCTGTTTTTT.

The chain employs TRBV7-9 and TRBJ1-6, with TRBD1 identical over 9 bases. V lost 5 bases to trimming and J lost 7 bases; unmatched junction nucleotides: 3. This CDR3 is 14 amino acids long. Germline V gives CDR1 SEHNR, CDR2 FQNEAQ (reference sequence). In DNA form, the CDR3 reads TGTGCCAGCAGCCGGGACAGGGAAAATTCACCCCTCCACTTT. Protein product: CASSRDRENSPLHF.

The chain has TRBV12-5 and TRBJ2-7; D may correspond to TRBD1 or TRBD2 (5 bases each). Germline-derived CDR1 and CDR2 are LGHNT and FRNRAP. The CDR3 consists of 15 residues. Trimming cost V 2 bases and J 0 bases, with 11 bases left between them. The CDR3 DNA sequence: TGTGCTAGTGGTTTGCCCCGGGACGCCTCCTACGAGCAGTACTTC. This sequence encodes CASGLPRDASYEQYF.

This clone was seen once. The chain recombines TRBV21-1 with TRBJ2-7; TRBD2 is taken as the D call from the table, unchecked against the DNA. TRBV21-1 corresponds to a pseudogene. The CDR3 is 9 residues long. The CDR3 protein is CASSKTPRF. The CDR3 nucleotides are TGTGCCAGCAGCAAAACCCCGAGGTTC.